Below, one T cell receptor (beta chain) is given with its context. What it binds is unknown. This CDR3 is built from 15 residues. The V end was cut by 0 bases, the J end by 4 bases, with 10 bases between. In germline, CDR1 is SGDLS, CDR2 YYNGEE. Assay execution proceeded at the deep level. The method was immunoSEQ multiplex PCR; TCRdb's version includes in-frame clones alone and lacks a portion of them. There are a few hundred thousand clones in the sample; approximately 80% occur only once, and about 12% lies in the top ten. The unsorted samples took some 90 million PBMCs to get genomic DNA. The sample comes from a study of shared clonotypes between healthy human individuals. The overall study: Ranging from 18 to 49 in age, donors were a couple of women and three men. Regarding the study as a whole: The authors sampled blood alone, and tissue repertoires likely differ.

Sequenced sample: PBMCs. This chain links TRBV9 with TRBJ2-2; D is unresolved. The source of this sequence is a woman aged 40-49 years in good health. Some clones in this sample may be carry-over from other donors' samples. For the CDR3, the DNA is TGTGCCAGCAGCGTAGCTCTAGGACGCACCGGGGAGCTGTTTTTT. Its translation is CASSVALGRTGELFF. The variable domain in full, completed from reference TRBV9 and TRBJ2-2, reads DSGVTQTPKHLITATGQRVTLRCSPRSGDLSVYWYQQSLDQGLQFLIQYYNGEERAKGNILERFSAQQFPDLHSELNLSSLELGDSALYFCASSVALGRTGELFFGEGSRLTVL.